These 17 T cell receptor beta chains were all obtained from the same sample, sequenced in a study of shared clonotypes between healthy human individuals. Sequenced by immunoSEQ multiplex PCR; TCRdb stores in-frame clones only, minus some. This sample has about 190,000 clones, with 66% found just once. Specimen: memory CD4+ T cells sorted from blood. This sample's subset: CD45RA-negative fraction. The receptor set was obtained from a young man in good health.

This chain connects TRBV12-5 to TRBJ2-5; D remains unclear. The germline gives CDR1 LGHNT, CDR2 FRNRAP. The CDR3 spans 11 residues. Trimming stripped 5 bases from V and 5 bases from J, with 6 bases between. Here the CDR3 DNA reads TGTGCTAGTGGTGAGAGGGAGACCCAGTACTTC. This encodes CASGERETQYF. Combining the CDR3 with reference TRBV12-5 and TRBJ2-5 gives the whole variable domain DARVTQTPRHKVTEMGQEVTMRCQPILGHNTVFWYRQTMMQGLELLAYFRNRAPLDDSGMPKDRFSAEMPDATLATLKIQPSEPRDSAVYFCASGERETQYFGPGTRLLVL.

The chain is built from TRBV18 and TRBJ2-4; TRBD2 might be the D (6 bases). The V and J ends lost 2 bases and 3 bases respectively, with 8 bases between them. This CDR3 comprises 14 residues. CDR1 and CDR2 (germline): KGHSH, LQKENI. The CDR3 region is CASSPGGNKNIQYF. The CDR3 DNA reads TGTGCCAGCTCACCAGGGGGGAACAAAAACATTCAGTACTTC.

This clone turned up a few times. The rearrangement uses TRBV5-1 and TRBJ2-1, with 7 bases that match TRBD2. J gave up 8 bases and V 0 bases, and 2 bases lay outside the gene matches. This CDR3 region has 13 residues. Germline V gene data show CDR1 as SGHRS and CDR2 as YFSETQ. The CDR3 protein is CASSLAGGYEQFF. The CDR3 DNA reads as TGCGCCAGCAGCTTGGCGGGGGGTTATGAGCAGTTCTTC.

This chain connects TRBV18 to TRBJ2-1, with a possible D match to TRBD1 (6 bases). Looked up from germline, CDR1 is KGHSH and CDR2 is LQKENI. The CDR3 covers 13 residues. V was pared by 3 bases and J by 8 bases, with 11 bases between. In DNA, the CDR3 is TGTGCCAGCTCACCGGGACAATACGATGAGCAGTTCTTC. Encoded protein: CASSPGQYDEQFF.

The CDR3 DNA follows: TGTGCCAGCAGTCCCCCCCGGGACACCCGCACAGATACGCAGTATTTT. Translating gives CASSPPRDTRTDTQYF. The V call is TRBV11-2, the J call TRBJ2-3; TRBD1 might be the D (6 bases). CDR3 length: 16 residues. Trimming stripped 6 bases from V and 1 base from J, with 17 bases between. CDR1 is SGHAT and CDR2 is FQNNGV in the germline V gene.

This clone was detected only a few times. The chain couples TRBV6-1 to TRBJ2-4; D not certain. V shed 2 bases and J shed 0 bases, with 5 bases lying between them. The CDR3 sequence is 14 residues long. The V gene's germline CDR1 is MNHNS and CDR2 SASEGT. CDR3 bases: TGTGCCAGCAGTGAATTCTTAGCCAAAAACATTCAGTACTTC. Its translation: CASSEFLAKNIQYF.

In nucleotides, the CDR3 is TGTGCCAGCAGCTTAGTACGTGCGGCGATTGGCAAAAACATTCAGTACTTC. Its protein is CASSLVRAAIGKNIQYF. The genes are TRBV11-2 and TRBJ2-4, with D uncertain. Between the trimmed V and J ends, which lost 1 base and 3 bases, there was a span of 16 bases. This CDR3 has 17 residues. The germline gives CDR1 SGHAT, CDR2 FQNNGV. The complete variable domain, with remaining parts taken from reference TRBV11-2 and TRBJ2-4, reads EAGVAQSPRYKIIEKRQSVAFWCNPISGHATLYWYQQILGQGPKLLIQFQNNGVVDDSQLPKDRFSAERLKGVDSTLKIQPAKLEDSAVYLCASSLVRAAIGKNIQYFGAGTRLSVL.

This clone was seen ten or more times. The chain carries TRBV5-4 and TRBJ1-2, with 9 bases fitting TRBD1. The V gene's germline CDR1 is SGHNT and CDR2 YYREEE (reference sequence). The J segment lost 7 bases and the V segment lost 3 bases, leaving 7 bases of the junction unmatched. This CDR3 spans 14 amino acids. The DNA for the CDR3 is TGTGCCAGCAGCTCCGCCACAGGGGGCCGTGGCTACACCTTC. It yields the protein CASSSATGGRGYTF.

CDR3 loop: CASSQRWNDNSGNTIYF. CDR3 coding DNA: TGCGCCAGCAGCCAAAGATGGAATGATAACTCTGGAAACACCATATATTTT. The V and J genes are TRBV4-1 and TRBJ1-3; D unresolved. This CDR3 has 17 residues. V gave up 2 bases and J gave up 0 bases, with 14 bases separating them. Germline loops: CDR1 MGHRA, CDR2 YSYEKL.

CDR3 amino acids: CASNLPPYDTDTQYF. CDR3 sequence (DNA): TGTGCCAGCAACCTGCCCCCGTACGACACAGATACGCAGTATTTT. The genes are TRBV2 and TRBJ2-3; D gene unclear. CDR3 length: 15 amino acids. V was cut by 7 bases and J by 2 bases, with 16 bases left in between. Germline V gene lookup returns CDR1 SNHLY and CDR2 FYNNEI.

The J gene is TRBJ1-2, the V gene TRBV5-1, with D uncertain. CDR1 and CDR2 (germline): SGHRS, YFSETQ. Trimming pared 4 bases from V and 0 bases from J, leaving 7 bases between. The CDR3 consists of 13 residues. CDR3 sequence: CASSPTTNYGYTF. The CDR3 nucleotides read TGCGCCAGCAGCCCAACGACTAACTATGGCTACACCTTC.

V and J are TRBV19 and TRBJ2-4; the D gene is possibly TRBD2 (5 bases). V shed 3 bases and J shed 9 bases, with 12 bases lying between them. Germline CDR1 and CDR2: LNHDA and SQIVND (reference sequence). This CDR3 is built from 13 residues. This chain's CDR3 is CASSISMEAIQYF. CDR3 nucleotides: TGTGCCAGTAGTATTAGTATGGAGGCCATTCAGTACTTC.

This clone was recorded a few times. CDR3 sequence (DNA): TGTGCCAGCGACAGGGTTGCTCAGCCCCAGCATTTT. Its protein product is CASDRVAQPQHF. This chain links TRBV28 with TRBJ1-5; 7 nucleotides line up with TRBD1. The junction had 4 bases not matched to a gene; V was cut back by 8 bases and J by 6 bases. Germline V CDR1 and CDR2: MDHEN, SYDVKM. CDR3 length: 12 residues.

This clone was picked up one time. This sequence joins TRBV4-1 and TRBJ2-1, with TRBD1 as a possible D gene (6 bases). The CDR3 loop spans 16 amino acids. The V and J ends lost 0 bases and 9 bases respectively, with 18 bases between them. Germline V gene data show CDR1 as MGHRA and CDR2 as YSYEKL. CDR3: CASSQDTTGAYGEQFF. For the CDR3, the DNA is TGCGCCAGCAGCCAAGATACGACAGGAGCTTACGGTGAGCAGTTCTTC.

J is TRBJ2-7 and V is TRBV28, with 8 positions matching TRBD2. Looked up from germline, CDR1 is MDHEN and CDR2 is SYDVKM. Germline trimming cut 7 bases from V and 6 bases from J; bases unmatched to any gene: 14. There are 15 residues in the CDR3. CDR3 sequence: CASTRGGTDLSEQYF. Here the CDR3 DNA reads TGTGCCAGCACCCGGGGGGGGACGGACTTAAGCGAGCAGTACTTC.

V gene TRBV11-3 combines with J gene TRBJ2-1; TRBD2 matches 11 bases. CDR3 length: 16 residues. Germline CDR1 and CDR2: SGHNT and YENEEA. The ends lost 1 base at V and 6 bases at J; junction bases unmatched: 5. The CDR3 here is CASSLVSSGRSNEQFF. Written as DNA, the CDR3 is TGTGCCAGCAGCTTAGTGTCTAGCGGGAGGAGCAATGAGCAGTTCTTC.

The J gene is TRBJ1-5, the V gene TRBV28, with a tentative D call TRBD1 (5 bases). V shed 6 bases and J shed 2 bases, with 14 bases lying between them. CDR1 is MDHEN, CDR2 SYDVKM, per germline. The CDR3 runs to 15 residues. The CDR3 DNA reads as TGTGCCAGCAGGCCCGAGGGGCCCCGCAATCAGCCCCAGCATTTT. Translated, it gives CASRPEGPRNQPQHF.